This TCR beta chain was profiled in a study of cytomegalovirus exposure and HLA in healthy donors. PCR used 60 Vbeta primers and 13 Jbeta primers. Profiling relied on immunoSEQ multiplex PCR, and the TCRdb table lists in-frame clones only, not all of them. The sample lists approximately 190,000 clones, over 65% occurring once. The ends lost 2 bases at V and 7 bases at J; junction bases unmatched: 6. The CDR3 covers 16 residues. The germline CDR1 and CDR2 sequences are MNHEY and SVGAGI. The receptor was derived from a woman in her fifties or sixties in good health and CMV-seropositive. The chain joins TRBV6-5 to TRBJ2-2; 11 bases fit TRBD1. Sequencing was performed on PBMCs. This chain's CDR3 is CASSYQGQGVGGELFF. The CDR3 region has the DNA TGTGCCAGCAGTTACCAGGGACAGGGGGTCGGCGGGGAGCTGTTTTTT.